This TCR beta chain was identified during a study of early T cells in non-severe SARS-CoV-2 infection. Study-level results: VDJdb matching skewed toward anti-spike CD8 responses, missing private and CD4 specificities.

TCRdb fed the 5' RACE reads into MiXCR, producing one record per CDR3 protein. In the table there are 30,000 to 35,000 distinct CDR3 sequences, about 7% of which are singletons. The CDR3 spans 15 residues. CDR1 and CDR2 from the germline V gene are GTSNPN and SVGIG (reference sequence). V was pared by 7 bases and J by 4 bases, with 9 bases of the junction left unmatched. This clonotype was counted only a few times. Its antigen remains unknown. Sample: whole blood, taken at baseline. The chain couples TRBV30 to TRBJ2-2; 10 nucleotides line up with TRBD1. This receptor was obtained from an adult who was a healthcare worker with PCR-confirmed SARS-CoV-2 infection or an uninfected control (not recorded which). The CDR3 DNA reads TGTGCCTACAGAACCGGGACAGGGGCCACCGGGGAGCTGTTTTTT. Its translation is CAYRTGTGATGELFF.